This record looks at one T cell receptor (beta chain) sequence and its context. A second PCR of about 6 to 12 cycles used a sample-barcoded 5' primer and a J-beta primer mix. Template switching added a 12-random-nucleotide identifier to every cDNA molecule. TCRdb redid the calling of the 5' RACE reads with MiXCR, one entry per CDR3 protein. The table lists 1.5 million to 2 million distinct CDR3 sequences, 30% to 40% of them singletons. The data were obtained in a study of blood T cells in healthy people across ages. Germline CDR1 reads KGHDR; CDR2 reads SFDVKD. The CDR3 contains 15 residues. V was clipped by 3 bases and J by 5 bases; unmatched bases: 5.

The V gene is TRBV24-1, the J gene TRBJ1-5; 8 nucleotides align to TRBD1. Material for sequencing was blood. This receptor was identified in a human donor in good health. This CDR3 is CATSDPGQGYQPQHF. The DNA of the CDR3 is TGTGCCACCAGTGATCCAGGACAGGGCTATCAGCCCCAGCATTTT.